These 2 T cell receptor beta chains were sequenced from one sample in a study of blood T cell repertoires in COVID-19 (dated by TCRdb to 2020 to 2021). The library was produced with the immunoSEQ multiplex PCR assay. Drawn from immuneACCESS, this table holds only the in-frame rearrangements with V and J called that TCRdb kept. Clones are partly lost; checked studies trace under half to an unresolved V gene and leave the rest unexplained. The sample includes approximately 210,000 clones, with roughly 90% observed a single time. The ten largest clones take up about 2.2% of the sample. Sequencing was performed on peripheral blood. These receptors were collected from a man aged 25 to 40 who had recovered from COVID-19.

CDR3 nucleotide sequence: TGTGCCTGGGAGCGGGGGGGCATAAATACGCAGTATTTT. It encodes CAWERGGINTQYF. The chain couples TRBV30 to TRBJ2-3; 10 bases agree with TRBD2. Germline values: CDR1 GTSNPN, CDR2 SVGIG (reference sequence). The CDR3 has 13 residues. V was pared by 5 bases and J by 7 bases, with 6 bases of the junction left unmatched.

This chain connects TRBV27 to TRBJ2-3; 12 bases match TRBD2. V lost 5 bases to trimming and J lost 7 bases; unmatched junction nucleotides: 7. Germline V gene lookup returns CDR1 MNHEY and CDR2 SMNVEV (reference sequence). The CDR3 runs to 15 residues. CDR3 amino acids: CASSRGLAGANTQYF. CDR3 nucleotide sequence: TGTGCCAGCAGTAGGGGACTAGCGGGCGCCAATACGCAGTATTTT.